A single sample gave rise to the 27 T cell receptor beta chains below, sequenced in a study of T-cell memory formation after mild COVID-19. TCRdb passed the 5' RACE reads through MiXCR, listing each CDR3 protein once. The profile shows about 38,000 distinct CDR3 sequences, more than 9.5% of them singletons. Sequencing was carried out using PBMCs or a T cell subset sorted from them (not recorded which). The receptors were gathered from a man aged 18 to 30 who had mild COVID-19 (a few samples of this study predate the infection). Cell type and time point are not known.

J is TRBJ1-1 and V is TRBV24-1; D not certain. CDR1 is KGHDR and CDR2 is SFDVKD in the germline V gene. V lost 3 bases and J 1 base, leaving 11 bases between the germline ends. The CDR3 extends over 15 amino acids. The CDR3 reads CATSDTRSGNTEAFF. CDR3 nucleotide sequence: TGTGCCACCAGTGATACCAGGAGCGGGAACACTGAAGCTTTCTTT.

This clonotype was recorded many times. This chain's CDR3 is CSVGGQGQGQPQHF. In DNA, the CDR3 is TGCAGCGTTGGTGGCCAGGGCCAGGGCCAGCCCCAGCATTTT. This chain links TRBV29-1 with TRBJ1-5; possibly TRBD1 for D (5 bases). The CDR3 has 14 residues. Germline V CDR1 and CDR2: SQVTM, ANQGSEA. V was pared by 4 bases and J by 7 bases, with 17 bases between. Drawing the rest from reference TRBV29-1 and TRBJ1-5, the complete variable domain is SAVISQKPSRDICQRGTSLTIQCQVDSQVTMMFWYRQQPGQSLTLIATANQGSEATYESGFVIDKFPISRPNLTFSTLTVSNMSPEDSSIYLCSVGGQGQGQPQHFGDGTRLSIL.

This clonotype showed up many times. The chain is built from TRBV7-3 and TRBJ2-2; possibly TRBD1 for D (5 bases). CDR3 length equals 15 residues. Germline V gene data show CDR1 as SGHTA and CDR2 as FQGTGA. The V end lost 3 bases, the J end lost 1 base, and 9 bases lay between the germline ends. CDR3 DNA: TGTGCCAGCAGCTTTCACGGACAGAACACCGGGGAGCTGTTTTTT. Its protein is CASSFHGQNTGELFF.

This clonotype was seen ten or more times. This rearrangement joins TRBV5-1 to TRBJ1-1; 8 bases agree with TRBD1. V lost 2 bases to trimming and J lost 5 bases; unmatched junction nucleotides: 5. The CDR3 totals 14 residues. CDR1 SGHRS and CDR2 YFSETQ come from the germline V gene. CDR3 bases: TGCGCCAGCAGCTTTACAGGGGGGGGAACTGAAGCTTTCTTT. This encodes CASSFTGGGTEAFF.

The CDR3 nucleotides read TGCGCCAGCATCGCCCCACCGGGGCTGGGCGAGCAGTACTTC. Residues: CASIAPPGLGEQYF. This rearrangement joins TRBV5-1 to TRBJ2-7; D is possibly TRBD1 or TRBD2 (5 bases each). Trimming left V 6 bases short and J 6 bases short, with 19 bases between. The germline V gene encodes CDR1 SGHRS and CDR2 YFSETQ. The CDR3 spans 14 residues.

The V gene is TRBV7-9, the J gene TRBJ1-1; weak D call: TRBD1 (6 bases). This CDR3 spans 16 amino acids. Germline values: CDR1 SEHNR, CDR2 FQNEAQ (reference sequence). V lost 1 base and J 1 base, leaving 13 bases between the germline ends. The CDR3 nucleotides read TGTGCCAGCAGCTTAGTTACAGGGAGCTCGAACACTGAAGCTTTCTTT. Protein: CASSLVTGSSNTEAFF.

This clonotype has ten or more counts. The chain recombines TRBV25-1 with TRBJ2-1; D might be TRBD2 (6 bases). The CDR3 is 14 residues long. Per the germline V gene, CDR1 is MGHDK and CDR2 is SYGVNS. Trimming took 7 bases from V and 9 from J, leaving 19 bases between them. The CDR3 DNA reads TGTGCCAGCACTCGCGCCGGGCGGGGTGGTGAGCAGTTCTTC. It codes for CASTRAGRGGEQFF.

About this clonotype itself: A clone one base away is much larger, so this may be a read error. The rearrangement links TRBV15 to TRBJ1-2; no definite D call. Germline V gene lookup returns CDR1 LNHNV and CDR2 YYDKDF (reference sequence). This CDR3 is built from 15 residues. Trimming pared 8 bases from V and 3 bases from J, leaving 19 bases between. The DNA for the CDR3 is TGTGCCACCTGCATTAGGACCGTATATGACTATGGCTACACCTTC. It translates to CATCIRTVYDYGYTF.

This clonotype was counted many times. This rearrangement joins TRBV20-1 to TRBJ2-7; weak D call: TRBD1 (6 bases). The CDR3 contains 12 residues. Trimming left V 3 bases short and J 5 bases short, with 11 bases between. Germline V gives CDR1 DFQATT, CDR2 SNEGSKA (reference sequence). CDR3 bases: TGCAGTGCTAGGTCAGGGGCTAACGAGCAGTACTTC. It codes for CSARSGANEQYF.

This chain joins TRBV18 and TRBJ2-4; 7 nucleotides agree with TRBD2. V lost 2 bases and J lost 7; bases outside the gene matches: 8. CDR1 and CDR2 from the germline V gene are KGHSH and LQKENI. The CDR3 extends over 15 amino acids. Here the CDR3 DNA reads TGTGCCAGCTCACCAACGGGGGGATTCGGGAACATTCAGTACTTC. This translates into CASSPTGGFGNIQYF.

This clonotype came up many times. The chain is built from TRBV7-9 and TRBJ2-5, with 7 positions matching TRBD1. This CDR3 is built from 15 residues. J lost 3 bases, V lost 1 base, and 5 bases had no gene match. Per the germline V gene, CDR1 is SEHNR and CDR2 is FQNEAQ (reference sequence). The CDR3 DNA sequence: TGTGCCAGCAGCTTAGAAGGGGGCGCGAAAGAGACCCAGTACTTC. Protein: CASSLEGGAKETQYF.

This clonotype was picked up one time. The rearrangement joins TRBV12-3 or TRBV12-4 to TRBJ1-1; the match to TRBD1 covers 8 bases. The CDR3 spans 14 residues. V lost 6 bases, J lost 4 bases, and 7 bases stayed unmatched. The CDR3 DNA reads TGTGCCAGCAGGATCCAAACAGGGGGCACTGAAGCTTTCTTT. As protein: CASRIQTGGTEAFF.

Ten or more counts support this clonotype. The rearrangement links TRBV5-5 to TRBJ2-4; D is perhaps TRBD2 (6 bases). V was cut by 4 bases and J by 12 bases, with 17 bases left in between. Germline V gene data show CDR1 as SGHKS and CDR2 as YYEKEE (reference sequence). The CDR3 is 13 residues long. CDR3 DNA: TGTGCCAGCAGCAGGCACCTGCGGACTAATCAGTACTTC. Residues: CASSRHLRTNQYF.

The chain is built from TRBV7-2 and TRBJ2-7, with D maybe TRBD1 (6 bases). Germline V gene sequence: CDR1 SGHTA, CDR2 FQGNSA. The CDR3 length is 14 residues. With 6 bases removed from V and 2 bases from J, the gap between germline ends came to 14 bases. The CDR3 DNA reads as TGTGCCAGCAGATCAACAGGGCTGCCCTACGAGCAGTACGTC. Protein product: CASRSTGLPYEQYV.

The table lists this clonotype with many counts. CDR3 in DNA: TGTGCCAGCAGTCAGACTAGCGGGGACGAGTATTTT. Amino acid sequence: CASSQTSGDEYF. The chain is built from TRBV6-2 or TRBV6-3 and TRBJ2-3, with 11 bases matching TRBD2. The junction had 5 bases not matched to a gene; V was cut back by 5 bases and J by 13 bases. Germline V gives CDR1 MNHEY, CDR2 SVGEGT. The CDR3 is made up of 12 amino acids.

This clonotype was seen repeatedly, ten times or more. The rearrangement uses TRBV5-1 and TRBJ2-5, with D maybe TRBD2 (7 bases). The CDR3 runs 15 residues. V was trimmed by 1 base and J by 3 bases, leaving 13 bases between them. Germline V gene sequence: CDR1 SGHRS, CDR2 YFSETQ. The DNA of the CDR3 is TGCGCCAGCAGCTTGCAAGGGGGGGCTGAAGAGACCCAGTACTTC. It is translated as CASSLQGGAEETQYF.

This clonotype was picked up many times. The rearrangement joins TRBV5-1 to TRBJ2-4; TRBD1 aligns across 10 bases. The V segment lost 4 bases and the J segment 5 bases; nucleotides outside the gene matches: 6. CDR3 size: 15 residues. Germline CDR1 reads SGHRS; CDR2 reads YFSETQ. CDR3 nucleotide sequence: TGCGCCAGCAGCACCATGGGACAGGGGCAAAACATTCAGTACTTC. This translates into CASSTMGQGQNIQYF.

This clonotype has only a few counts. The chain carries TRBV20-1 and TRBJ1-6; D remains unclear. CDR1 and CDR2 from the germline V gene are DFQATT and SNEGSKA (reference sequence). The CDR3 loop spans 15 amino acids. V was cut by 3 bases and J by 4 bases, with 13 bases left in between. Here the CDR3 reads CSASPDGRYNSPLHF. DNA for the CDR3: TGCAGTGCTAGCCCGGACGGCCGATATAATTCACCCCTCCACTTT.

By frequency in the sample, this clonotype is medium-sized. The chain employs TRBV13 and TRBJ2-7; 12 nucleotides line up with TRBD2. This CDR3 is 19 amino acids long. Germline CDR1 is PRHDT and CDR2 is FYEKMQ (reference sequence). The V and J ends lost 5 bases and 1 base, in that order; junction bases with no gene match: 15. The CDR3 sequence is CASSPKTSSGGARSYEQYF. CDR3 coding DNA: TGTGCCAGCAGCCCAAAGACCTCTAGCGGGGGGGCCCGGTCCTACGAGCAGTACTTC. Using reference TRBV13 and TRBJ2-7 for the parts outside the CDR3, the full variable domain is AAGVIQSPRHLIKEKRETATLKCYPIPRHDTVYWYQQGPGQDPQFLISFYEKMQSDKGSIPDRFSAQQFSDYHSELNMSSLELGDSALYFCASSPKTSSGGARSYEQYFGPGTRLTVT.

This clonotype was observed at least ten times. The chain carries TRBV4-2 and TRBJ1-2; the D gene is possibly TRBD1 (6 bases). The CDR3 spans 13 residues. Germline V gene lookup returns CDR1 LGHNA and CDR2 YNFKEQ. Trimming stripped 4 bases from V and 4 bases from J, with 10 bases between. CDR3 protein: CASSRTDGYGYTF. The CDR3 DNA follows: TGTGCCAGCAGCCGGACAGACGGCTATGGCTACACCTTC.

This clonotype was observed at least ten times. This chain joins TRBV20-1 and TRBJ2-5; weak D call: TRBD2 (6 bases). V was pared by 6 bases and J by 4 bases, with 15 bases between. The CDR3 has 13 residues. Germline lookup yields CDR1 DFQATT and CDR2 SNEGSKA (reference sequence). As DNA, the CDR3 is TGCAGTGCCTTTATCCGGGGAGGAGAGACCCAGTACTTC. It translates to CSAFIRGGETQYF.

Many counts were recorded for this clonotype. The gene calls are TRBV5-1 and TRBJ2-7; the D is unclear. V was pared by 4 bases and J by 3 bases, with 14 bases between. The CDR3 has 14 amino acids. The V gene's germline CDR1 is SGHRS and CDR2 YFSETQ. CDR3 sequence: CASSLPEAHYEQYF. Written as DNA, the CDR3 is TGCGCCAGCAGCCTCCCCGAGGCACACTACGAGCAGTACTTC.

This clonotype was found many times. The chain combines TRBV13 with TRBJ1-1, with a possible D match to TRBD1 (5 bases). Trimming removed 2 bases at V and 6 bases at J, with 10 bases between. The V gene's germline CDR1 is PRHDT and CDR2 FYEKMQ (reference sequence). The CDR3 sequence is 13 residues long. The CDR3 here is CASSLLRGPEAFF. The CDR3 region has the DNA TGTGCCAGCAGCTTATTGAGGGGCCCTGAAGCTTTCTTT.

This clonotype has a count of ten or more. The chain links TRBV5-6 to TRBJ2-7; the D gene could be TRBD1 or TRBD2 (5 bases each). V was pared by 4 bases and J by 5 bases, with 22 bases between. The CDR3 is 16 residues long. Germline CDR1 reads SGHDT; CDR2 reads YYEEEE. CDR3 region: CASSGGRDRRINEQYF. The DNA for the CDR3 is TGTGCCAGCAGCGGCGGCCGGGACCGGCGAATCAACGAGCAGTACTTC.

There are many counts of this clonotype. The J gene is TRBJ1-6, the V gene TRBV5-6, with 7 bases matching TRBD1. This CDR3 comprises 15 residues. From germline, CDR1 is SGHDT and CDR2 YYEEEE. The J segment lost 10 bases and the V segment lost 3 bases, leaving 10 bases of the junction unmatched. The CDR3 coding sequence is TGTGCCAGCAGCTCAGCCCCGGGACAGACCTCACCCCTCCACTTT. Its protein is CASSSAPGQTSPLHF. Looking up the rest from reference TRBV5-6 and TRBJ1-6 gives the full variable domain: DAGVTQSPTHLIKTRGQQVTLRCSPKSGHDTVSWYQQALGQGPQFIFQYYEEEERQRGNFPDRFSGHQFPNYSSELNVNALLLGDSALYLCASSSAPGQTSPLHFGNGTRLTVT.

The chain joins TRBV28 to TRBJ2-7; 7 nucleotides align to TRBD1. The trim removed 5 bases at V and 6 bases at J, leaving 7 bases unmatched. Looked up from germline, CDR1 is MDHEN and CDR2 is SYDVKM. This CDR3 contains 13 residues. The CDR3 loop is CASSRDRLGEQYV. The CDR3 region has the DNA TGTGCCAGCAGTCGGGACAGACTCGGCGAGCAGTACGTC.

This clonotype was found many times. The rearrangement uses TRBV6-5 and TRBJ2-2; 7 bases are a match to TRBD1. The CDR3 spans 15 residues. Germline assignment: CDR1 MNHEY and CDR2 SVGAGI. V trimming: 7 bases; J trimming: 4 bases; junction bases outside the gene matches: 9. CDR3 in DNA: TGTGCCAGCACCCAAGGAGACAGGGCCACCGGGGAGCTGTTTTTT. Protein sequence: CASTQGDRATGELFF.